The 8 T cell receptor beta chains below come from one sample, sequenced in a study of blood T cell repertoires in COVID-19 (TCRdb year 2020). The method behind the library was the immunoSEQ multiplex PCR assay. Not all clones reach the TCRdb copy of this immuneACCESS table, which keeps in-frame sequences only. Checked studies attribute under half of the gap to unresolved V genes and leave the rest unexplained. This sample comprises over 150,000 clones, approximately 85% of them detected only once. The ten largest clones add up to 6.5% to 7.5% of the sample. Sequencing was carried out using peripheral blood. Every receptor here comes from a man older than 75 with COVID-19, enrolled during active disease.

The chain links TRBV18 to TRBJ2-2, with a weak D call TRBD1 (6 bases). This CDR3 contains 15 residues. Germline V lookup: CDR1 KGHSH, CDR2 LQKENI. Deletions cut 2 bases from V and 2 bases from J, with 9 bases between. The CDR3 reads CASSPATGNTGELFF. In DNA form, the CDR3 reads TGTGCCAGCTCACCAGCGACAGGCAACACCGGGGAGCTGTTTTTT.

V usage is TRBV7-9 and J usage is TRBJ2-7; 7 nucleotides align to TRBD1. The junction had 9 bases not matched to a gene; V was cut back by 5 bases and J by 5 bases. The CDR3 is made up of 14 amino acids. Germline CDR1 is SEHNR and CDR2 is FQNEAQ (reference sequence). CDR3 sequence: CASSVGTVGDEQYF. CDR3 sequence (DNA): TGTGCCAGCAGCGTCGGGACAGTTGGCGACGAGCAGTACTTC.

The CDR3 DNA reads as TGCAGTGTTATTCGTGGAAACACCATATATTTT. Its translation: CSVIRGNTIYF. The genes are TRBV20-1 and TRBJ1-3; D remains ambiguous. With 7 bases removed from V and 3 bases from J, the gap between germline ends came to 7 bases. This CDR3 is 11 amino acids long. The germline gives CDR1 DFQATT, CDR2 SNEGSKA (reference sequence).

Only a few counts were recorded for this clone. The rearrangement links TRBV9 to TRBJ1-2; no definite D call. Germline CDR1 SGDLS, CDR2 YYNGEE. This CDR3 region has 13 residues. V dropped 4 bases and J dropped 11 bases, with 18 bases sitting between them. CDR3 loop: CASSLEVEGGYTF. The CDR3 nucleotides are TGTGCCAGCAGCTTGGAGGTGGAAGGTGGGTACACCTTC.

This sequence joins TRBV6-5 and TRBJ2-2, with a possible D match to TRBD1 (5 bases). CDR1 MNHEY and CDR2 SVGAGI come from the germline V gene. Trimming removed 4 bases at V and 0 bases at J, with 9 bases between. This CDR3 contains 15 residues. Here the CDR3 reads CASSFSTANTGELFF. The CDR3 nucleotides are TGTGCCAGCAGTTTTTCGACAGCGAACACCGGGGAGCTGTTTTTT.

This clone was seen more than once but under ten times. The chain is built from TRBV6-5 and TRBJ1-2; TRBD1 matches 7 bases. CDR1 is MNHEY, CDR2 SVGAGI, per germline. The CDR3 covers 12 residues. Trimming removed 6 bases from V and 2 bases from J; junction bases left unmatched: 0. CDR3 DNA sequence: TGTGCCAGCAGACAGGGGAACTATGGCTACACCTTC. It translates to CASRQGNYGYTF.

The chain is built from TRBV15 and TRBJ1-1; the match to TRBD1 covers 7 bases. Trimming took 5 bases from V and 7 from J; bases not matched to a gene: 7. The CDR3 totals 13 residues. Germline values: CDR1 LNHNV, CDR2 YYDKDF (reference sequence). Written as DNA, the CDR3 is TGTGCCACCAGCTGCGGACAGGCCCGTGAAGCTTTCTTT. Amino acid sequence: CATSCGQAREAFF.

The CDR3: CASSLALAENEQFF. In nucleotides, the CDR3 is TGTGCCAGCAGCTTGGCTCTAGCGGAGAATGAGCAGTTCTTC. The chain couples TRBV5-4 to TRBJ2-1; 7 nucleotides match TRBD2. The CDR3 extends over 14 amino acids. V gave up 0 bases and J gave up 7 bases; unmatched junction bases: 4. The germline CDR1 and CDR2 sequences are SGHNT and YYREEE (reference sequence).